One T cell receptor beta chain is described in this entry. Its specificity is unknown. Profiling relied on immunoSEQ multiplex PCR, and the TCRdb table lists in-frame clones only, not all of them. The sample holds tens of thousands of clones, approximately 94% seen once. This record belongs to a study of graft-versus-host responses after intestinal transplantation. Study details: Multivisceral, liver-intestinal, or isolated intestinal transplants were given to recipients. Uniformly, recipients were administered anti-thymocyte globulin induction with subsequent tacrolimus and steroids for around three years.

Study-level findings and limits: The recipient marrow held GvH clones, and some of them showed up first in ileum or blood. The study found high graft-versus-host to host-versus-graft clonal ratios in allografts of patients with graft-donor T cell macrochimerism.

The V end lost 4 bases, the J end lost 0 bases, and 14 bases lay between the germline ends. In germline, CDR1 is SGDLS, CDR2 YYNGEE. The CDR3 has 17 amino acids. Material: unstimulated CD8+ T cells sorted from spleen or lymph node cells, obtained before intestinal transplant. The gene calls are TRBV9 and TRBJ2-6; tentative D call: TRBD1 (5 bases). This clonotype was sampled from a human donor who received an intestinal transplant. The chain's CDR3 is CASSSSDILSGANVLTF. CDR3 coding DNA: TGTGCCAGCAGCTCCTCGGACATACTCTCTGGGGCCAACGTCCTGACTTTC.